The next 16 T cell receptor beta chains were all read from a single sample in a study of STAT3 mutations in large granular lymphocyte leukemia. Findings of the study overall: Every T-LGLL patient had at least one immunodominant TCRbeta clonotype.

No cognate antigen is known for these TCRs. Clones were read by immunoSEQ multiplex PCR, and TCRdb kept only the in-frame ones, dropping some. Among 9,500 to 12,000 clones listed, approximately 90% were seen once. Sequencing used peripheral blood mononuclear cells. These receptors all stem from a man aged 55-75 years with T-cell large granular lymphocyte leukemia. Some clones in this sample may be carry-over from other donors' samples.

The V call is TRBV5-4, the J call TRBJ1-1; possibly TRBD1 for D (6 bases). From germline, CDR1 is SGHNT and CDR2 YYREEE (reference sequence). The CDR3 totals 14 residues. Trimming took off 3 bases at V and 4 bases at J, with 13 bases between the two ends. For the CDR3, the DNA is TGTGCCAGCAGCTCCCAGGGCAGGGGCACTGAAGCTTTCTTT. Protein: CASSSQGRGTEAFF.

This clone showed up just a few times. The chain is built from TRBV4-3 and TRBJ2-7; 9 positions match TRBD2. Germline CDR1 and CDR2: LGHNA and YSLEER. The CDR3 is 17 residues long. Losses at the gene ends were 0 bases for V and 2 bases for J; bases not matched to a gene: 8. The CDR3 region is CASSQDVGAGGTYEQYF. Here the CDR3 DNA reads TGCGCCAGCAGCCAAGATGTAGGAGCGGGAGGTACCTACGAGCAGTACTTC.

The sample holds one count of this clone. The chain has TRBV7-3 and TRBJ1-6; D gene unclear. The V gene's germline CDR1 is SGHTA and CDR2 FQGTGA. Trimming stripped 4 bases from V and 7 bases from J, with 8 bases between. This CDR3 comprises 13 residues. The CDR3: CASSSQPNSPLHF. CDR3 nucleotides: TGTGCCAGCAGCTCGCAGCCGAATTCACCCCTCCACTTT.

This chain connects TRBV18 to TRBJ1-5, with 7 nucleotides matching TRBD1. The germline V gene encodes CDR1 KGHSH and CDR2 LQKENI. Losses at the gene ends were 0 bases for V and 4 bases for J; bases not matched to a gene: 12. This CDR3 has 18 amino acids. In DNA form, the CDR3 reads TGTGCCAGCTCACCACCTGGTGGGGCAGGGGGGGTGAATCAGCCCCAGCATTTT. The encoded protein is CASSPPGGAGGVNQPQHF.

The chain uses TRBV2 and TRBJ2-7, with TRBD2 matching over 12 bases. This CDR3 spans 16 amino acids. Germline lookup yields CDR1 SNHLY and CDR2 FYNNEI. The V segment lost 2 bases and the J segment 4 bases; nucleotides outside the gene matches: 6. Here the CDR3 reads CASSESPSGRGYEQYF. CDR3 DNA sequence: TGTGCCAGCAGTGAATCCCCTAGCGGGAGGGGGTACGAGCAGTACTTC.

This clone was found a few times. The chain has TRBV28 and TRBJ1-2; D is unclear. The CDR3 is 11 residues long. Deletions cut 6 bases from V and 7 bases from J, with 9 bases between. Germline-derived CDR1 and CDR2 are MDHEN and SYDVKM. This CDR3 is CASSFKGGYTF. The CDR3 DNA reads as TGTGCCAGCAGCTTCAAGGGTGGCTACACCTTC.

In DNA form, the CDR3 reads TGTGCCAGCAGTCCACTAGGGGTTAGCTCCTACAATGAGCAGTTCTTC. Translation gives CASSPLGVSSYNEQFF. The V call is TRBV25-1, the J call TRBJ2-1, with D perhaps assigned TRBD1 or TRBD2 (5 bases each). The germline CDR1 and CDR2 sequences are MGHDK and SYGVNS. Trimming took 5 bases from V and 0 from J, leaving 14 bases between them. The CDR3 is made up of 16 amino acids.

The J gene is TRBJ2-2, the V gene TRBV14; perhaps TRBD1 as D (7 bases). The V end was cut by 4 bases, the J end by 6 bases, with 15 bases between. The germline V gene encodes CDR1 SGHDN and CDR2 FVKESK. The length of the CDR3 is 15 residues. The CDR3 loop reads CASSRQGGEAGELFF. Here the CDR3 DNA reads TGTGCCAGCAGCCGACAGGGAGGTGAGGCCGGGGAGCTGTTTTTT.

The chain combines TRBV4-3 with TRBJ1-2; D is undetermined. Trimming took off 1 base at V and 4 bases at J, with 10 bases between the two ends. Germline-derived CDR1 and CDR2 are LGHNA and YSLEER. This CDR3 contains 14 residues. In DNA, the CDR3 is TGCGCCAGCAGCCAAGCCCGACATCTCTATGGCTACACCTTC. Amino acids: CASSQARHLYGYTF.

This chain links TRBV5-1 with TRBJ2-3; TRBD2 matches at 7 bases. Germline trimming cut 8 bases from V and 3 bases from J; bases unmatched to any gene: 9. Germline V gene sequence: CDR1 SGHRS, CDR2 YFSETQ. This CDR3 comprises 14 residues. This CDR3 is CASNPGLPTDTQYF. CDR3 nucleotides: TGCGCCAGTAACCCGGGACTACCAACAGATACGCAGTATTTT.

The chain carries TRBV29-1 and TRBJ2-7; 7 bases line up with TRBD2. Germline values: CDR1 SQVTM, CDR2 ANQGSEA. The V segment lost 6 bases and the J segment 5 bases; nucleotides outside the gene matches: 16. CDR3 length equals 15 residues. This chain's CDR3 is CSVISTGGSTHEQYF. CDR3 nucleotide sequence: TGCAGCGTGATCTCCACAGGCGGGAGTACCCACGAGCAGTACTTC.

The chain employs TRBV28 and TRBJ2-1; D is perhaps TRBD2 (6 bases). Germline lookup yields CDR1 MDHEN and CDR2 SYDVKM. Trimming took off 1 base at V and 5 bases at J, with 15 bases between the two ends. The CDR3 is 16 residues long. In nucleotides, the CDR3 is TGTGCCAGCAGTTTATTGGGTAGCGGTCCTCACAATGAGCAGTTCTTC. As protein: CASSLLGSGPHNEQFF.

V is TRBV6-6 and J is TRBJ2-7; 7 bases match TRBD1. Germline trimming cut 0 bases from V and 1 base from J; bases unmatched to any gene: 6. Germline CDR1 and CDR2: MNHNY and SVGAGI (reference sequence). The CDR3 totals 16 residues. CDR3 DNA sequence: TGTGCCAGCAGTTACTCGGGGCAGGGGGTATCCTACGAGCAGTACTTC. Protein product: CASSYSGQGVSYEQYF.

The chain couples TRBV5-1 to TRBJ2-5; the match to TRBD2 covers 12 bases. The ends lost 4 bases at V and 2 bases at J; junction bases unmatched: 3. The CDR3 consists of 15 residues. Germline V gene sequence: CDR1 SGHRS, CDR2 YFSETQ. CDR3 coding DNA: TGCGCCAGCAGCAGCGGACTAGCGGGACAAGAGACCCAGTACTTC. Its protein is CASSSGLAGQETQYF.

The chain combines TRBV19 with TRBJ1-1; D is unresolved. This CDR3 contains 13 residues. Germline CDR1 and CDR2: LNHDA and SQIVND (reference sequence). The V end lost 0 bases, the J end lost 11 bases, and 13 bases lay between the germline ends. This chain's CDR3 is CASSIDTKTEAFF. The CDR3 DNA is TGTGCCAGTAGTATAGACACAAAGACGGAGGCTTTCTTT.

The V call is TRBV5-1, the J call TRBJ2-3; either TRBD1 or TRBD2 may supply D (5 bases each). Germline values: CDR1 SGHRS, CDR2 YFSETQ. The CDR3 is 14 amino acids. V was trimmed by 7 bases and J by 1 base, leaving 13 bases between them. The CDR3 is CASRQGDRTDTQYF. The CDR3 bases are TGCGCCAGCCGGCAGGGAGACCGCACAGATACGCAGTATTTT.